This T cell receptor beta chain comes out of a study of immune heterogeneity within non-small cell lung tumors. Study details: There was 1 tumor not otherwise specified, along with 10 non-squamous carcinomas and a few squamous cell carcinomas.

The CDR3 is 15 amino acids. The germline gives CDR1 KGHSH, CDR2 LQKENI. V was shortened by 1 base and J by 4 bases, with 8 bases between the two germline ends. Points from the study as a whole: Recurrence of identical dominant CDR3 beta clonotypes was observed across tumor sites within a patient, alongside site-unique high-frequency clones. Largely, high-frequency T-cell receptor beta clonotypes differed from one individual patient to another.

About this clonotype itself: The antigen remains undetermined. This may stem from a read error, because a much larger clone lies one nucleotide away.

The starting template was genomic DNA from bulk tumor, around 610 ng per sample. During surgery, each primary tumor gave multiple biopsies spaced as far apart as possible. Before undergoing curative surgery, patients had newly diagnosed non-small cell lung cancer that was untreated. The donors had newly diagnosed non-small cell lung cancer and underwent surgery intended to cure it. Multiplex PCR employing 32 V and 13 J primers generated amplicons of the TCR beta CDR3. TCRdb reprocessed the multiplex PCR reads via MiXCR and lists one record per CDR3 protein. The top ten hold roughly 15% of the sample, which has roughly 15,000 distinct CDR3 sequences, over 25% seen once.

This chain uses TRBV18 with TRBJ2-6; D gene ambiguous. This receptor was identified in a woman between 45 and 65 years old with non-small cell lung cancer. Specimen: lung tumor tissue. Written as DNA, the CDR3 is TGTGCCAGCTCACCACAGGTAACCGGGGCCAACGTCCTGACTTTC. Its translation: CASSPQVTGANVLTF.